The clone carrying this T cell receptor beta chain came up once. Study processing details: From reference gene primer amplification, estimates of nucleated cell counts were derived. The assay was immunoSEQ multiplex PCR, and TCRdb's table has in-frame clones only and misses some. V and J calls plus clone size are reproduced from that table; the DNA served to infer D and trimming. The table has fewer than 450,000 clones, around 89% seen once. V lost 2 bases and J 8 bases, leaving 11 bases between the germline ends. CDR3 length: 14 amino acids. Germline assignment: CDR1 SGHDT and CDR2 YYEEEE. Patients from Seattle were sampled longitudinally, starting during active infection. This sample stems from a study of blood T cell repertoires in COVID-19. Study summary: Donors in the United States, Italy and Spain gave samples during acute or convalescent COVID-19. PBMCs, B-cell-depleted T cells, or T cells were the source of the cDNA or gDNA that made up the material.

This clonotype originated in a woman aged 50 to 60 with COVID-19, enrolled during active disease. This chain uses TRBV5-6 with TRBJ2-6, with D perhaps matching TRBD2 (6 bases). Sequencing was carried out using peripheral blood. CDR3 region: CASSFGRDSNVLTF. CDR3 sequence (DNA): TGTGCCAGCAGCTTCGGGCGGGACTCCAACGTCCTGACTTTC. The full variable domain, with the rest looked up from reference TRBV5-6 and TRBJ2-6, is DAGVTQSPTHLIKTRGQQVTLRCSPKSGHDTVSWYQQALGQGPQFIFQYYEEEERQRGNFPDRFSGHQFPNYSSELNVNALLLGDSALYLCASSFGRDSNVLTFGAGSRLTVL.